This entry concerns a single T cell receptor beta chain. The data originate from a study of blood T cell repertoires in COVID-19. Using immunoSEQ multiplex PCR, the repertoire was profiled, and TCRdb retains in-frame clones only, with some absent. Among about 220,000 clones, 86% were seen once, and the ten largest hold less than 4.5%. This TCR derives from a woman in her 40s with acute COVID-19. Sequencing was done on a sample of PBMCs or T cells enriched from blood (not recorded which).

The CDR3, as DNA: TGTGCCAGCAGTGAAGCGCTTAGCGGGGGAAACACCGGGGAGCTGTTTTTT. Translated: CASSEALSGGNTGELFF. This chain uses TRBV6-1 with TRBJ2-2; 9 positions agree with TRBD2. With V trimmed by 0 bases and J by 2 bases, 4 bases remained unmatched. In germline, CDR1 is MNHNS, CDR2 SASEGT. The CDR3 runs 17 residues.